The 26 T cell receptor beta chains below were found in one sample sequenced in a study of vaccination and CD4 T cells after COVID-19. Cultured CD4+ T-cell DNA underwent Oncomine TCR Beta short-read sequencing. TCRdb re-called the PCR reads through MiXCR, storing one row per CDR3 protein. The sample holds some 10,000 distinct CDR3 sequences, around 40% seen once. Treatment defined: roughly 11-day PBMC culture with coronavirus spike peptide pools or control peptides (ViraFEST assay). For these TCRs, the target antigens are not known. Sequencing was carried out using CD4+ T cells from blood, cultured in vitro. The receptors here all came from a human donor who had recovered from COVID-19.

This clonotype has just a few counts. The chain employs TRBV27 and TRBJ1-1; D is possibly TRBD1 (5 bases). Per the germline V gene, CDR1 is MNHEY and CDR2 is SMNVEV (reference sequence). Trimming removed 5 bases from V and 1 base from J, with 32 bases in between. This CDR3 is 21 amino acids long. CDR3 residues: CASSPNGGSTLRYDTNTEAFF. CDR3 nucleotide sequence: TGTGCCAGCAGTCCCAACGGGGGTTCCACCCTGCGATATGATACGAACACTGAAGCTTTCTTT.

This clonotype was seen a handful of times. The chain joins TRBV10-2 to TRBJ1-6; D gene ambiguous. V shed 5 bases and J shed 7 bases, with 9 bases lying between them. CDR1 is WSHSY and CDR2 is SAAADI in the germline V gene. This CDR3 comprises 13 residues. The CDR3 sequence: CASSSGLNSPLHF. CDR3 nucleotide sequence: TGCGCCAGCAGTTCGGGATTGAATTCACCCCTCCACTTT.

This clonotype turned up a few times. The chain uses TRBV5-6 and TRBJ1-3; 9 nucleotides line up with TRBD1. The CDR3 consists of 12 residues. V shed 3 bases and J 14 bases; nucleotides not matched to a gene: 6. Germline lookup yields CDR1 SGHDT and CDR2 YYEEEE. For the CDR3, the DNA is TGTGCCAGCAGCTCCGCACAGGGGGCGGTATATTTT. Its translation is CASSSAQGAVYF.

This clonotype was counted a few times. This chain uses TRBV3-1 with TRBJ2-7, with D hard to call. The CDR3 covers 16 residues. From germline, CDR1 is LGHDT and CDR2 YNNKEL (reference sequence). Trimming removed 1 base from V and 3 bases from J, with 16 bases in between. CDR3 loop: CASSQGVFLTIYEQYF. The CDR3, as DNA: TGTGCCAGCAGCCAAGGAGTCTTCCTGACAATCTACGAGCAGTACTTC.

The chain carries TRBV2 and TRBJ2-2, with a possible D match to TRBD2 (7 bases). Germline V gene data show CDR1 as SNHLY and CDR2 as FYNNEI. V lost 4 bases and J lost 1, with 13 bases in between. CDR3 length equals 16 residues. The CDR3 DNA reads TGTGCCAGCAGTGTTGAGGGGGGGTTGAACACCGGGGAGCTGTTTTTT. Translation gives CASSVEGGLNTGELFF.

The chain recombines TRBV27 with TRBJ1-5; D is perhaps TRBD1 (6 bases). The V end lost 5 bases, the J end lost 4 bases, and 12 bases lay between the germline ends. The germline CDR1 and CDR2 sequences are MNHEY and SMNVEV (reference sequence). CDR3 length: 14 residues. This CDR3 reads CASSLGTPNQPQHF. In nucleotides, the CDR3 is TGTGCCAGCAGTCTGGGGACACCAAATCAGCCCCAGCATTTT.

The V call is TRBV12-3 or TRBV12-4, the J call TRBJ1-2, with no clear D. The V end lost 2 bases, the J end lost 1 base, and 8 bases lay between the germline ends. The CDR3 extends over 14 amino acids. The CDR3 loop is CASSLRSVNYGYTF. The CDR3 DNA sequence: TGTGCCAGCAGTTTAAGATCAGTTAACTATGGCTACACCTTC.

The rearrangement joins TRBV7-8 to TRBJ2-7, with D perhaps matching TRBD1 or TRBD2 (5 bases each). V lost 2 bases, J lost 9 bases, and 23 bases lay in between. The CDR3 length is 16 residues. From germline, CDR1 is SGHVS and CDR2 FQNEAQ. CDR3 sequence (DNA): TGTGCCAGCAGCTTAAGTCGGGAACAGGCGGTCAAGGGGCAGTACTTC. This codes for CASSLSREQAVKGQYF.

The chain uses TRBV6-2 or TRBV6-3 and TRBJ2-3; a weak D match, TRBD2 (6 bases). With 6 bases removed from V and 4 bases from J, the gap between germline ends came to 11 bases. The CDR3 sequence is 13 residues long. CDR1 and CDR2 (germline): MNHEY, SVGEGT. The CDR3 DNA is TGTGCCAGCAGGGATAGCGGAGCAGATACGCAGTATTTT. It is translated as CASRDSGADTQYF.

The gene calls are TRBV30 and TRBJ1-2, with D uncertain. This CDR3 is 14 amino acids long. Trimming shortened V by 0 bases and J by 8 bases, and 16 bases separated the two germline ends. The germline CDR1 and CDR2 sequences are GTSNPN and SVGIG (reference sequence). The CDR3 sequence: CAWSVQSRREGYTF. The DNA for the CDR3 is TGTGCCTGGAGTGTACAGTCCCGCCGGGAGGGCTACACCTTC. The variable domain in full, completed from reference TRBV30 and TRBJ1-2, reads SQTIHQWPATLVQPVGSPLSLECTVEGTSNPNLYWYRQAAGRGLQLLFYSVGIGQISSEVPQNLSASRPQDRQFILSSKKLLLSDSGFYLCAWSVQSRREGYTFGSGTRLTVV.

This rearrangement joins TRBV2 to TRBJ2-3; D could derive from TRBD1 or TRBD2 (6 bases each). Per the germline V gene, CDR1 is SNHLY and CDR2 is FYNNEI. Between the trimmed V and J ends, which lost 3 bases and 1 base, there was a span of 23 bases. The CDR3 is made up of 19 amino acids. CDR3 sequence: CASSEGGGGLWPGTDTQYF. CDR3 nucleotide sequence: TGTGCCAGCAGTGAGGGGGGTGGGGGCCTCTGGCCAGGCACAGATACGCAGTATTTT.

This clonotype was counted a few times. The chain carries TRBV6-1 and TRBJ1-2; D call uncertain. The V end lost 5 bases, the J end lost 2 bases, and 12 bases lay between the germline ends. The CDR3 covers 14 residues. CDR1 is MNHNS, CDR2 SASEGT, per germline. The CDR3 region has the DNA TGTGCCAGCAGTCGCCGGGCGTTAAACTATGGCTACACCTTC. Protein product: CASSRRALNYGYTF.

V and J are TRBV27 and TRBJ2-7, with 7 bases that match TRBD2. The germline V gene has CDR1 MNHEY and CDR2 SMNVEV (reference sequence). The CDR3 contains 13 residues. With 5 bases clipped from V and 0 bases from J, the junction kept 1 base outside the gene matches. CDR3 sequence reads: CASSPGGSYEQYF. Here the CDR3 DNA reads TGTGCCAGCAGTCCGGGGGGCTCCTACGAGCAGTACTTC.

The sample holds a few counts of this clonotype. The chain has TRBV27 and TRBJ1-6; D remains ambiguous. Germline CDR1 MNHEY, CDR2 SMNVEV (reference sequence). V shed 6 bases and J shed 7 bases, with 10 bases lying between them. This CDR3 region has 13 residues. CDR3 sequence: CASRREGNSPLHF. The CDR3 DNA is TGTGCCAGCAGAAGGGAAGGAAATTCACCCCTCCACTTT.

This clonotype was picked up a small number of times. The chain uses TRBV7-9 and TRBJ1-1; tentatively, D is TRBD1 (6 bases). CDR1 is SEHNR, CDR2 FQNEAQ, per germline (reference sequence). The CDR3 length is 14 residues. Between the trimmed V and J ends, which lost 8 bases and 0 bases, there was a span of 13 bases. The CDR3 coding sequence is TGTGCCAGCTTGGGGGGGGCGATGAACACTGAAGCTTTCTTT. This gives the protein CASLGGAMNTEAFF.

This chain links TRBV7-9 with TRBJ1-2; D uncertain. CDR1 is SEHNR and CDR2 is FQNEAQ in the germline V gene (reference sequence). The CDR3 has 14 amino acids. The germline V and J ends were trimmed by 0 bases and 5 bases, with 10 bases remaining between them. The CDR3 sequence: CASSLALDGYGYTF. CDR3 nucleotide sequence: TGTGCCAGCAGCTTAGCCCTGGACGGATATGGCTACACCTTC.

This clonotype has just a few counts. CDR3 in DNA: TGCAGTCAACAGAGGAACACTGAAGCTTTCTTT. This gives the protein CSQQRNTEAFF. The chain uses TRBV20-1 and TRBJ1-1, with no clear D. Germline lookup yields CDR1 DFQATT and CDR2 SNEGSKA (reference sequence). The CDR3 has 11 residues. V lost 8 bases, J lost 1 base, and 8 bases lay in between.

The chain joins TRBV5-1 to TRBJ2-1; 8 nucleotides line up with TRBD2. The CDR3 is made up of 15 amino acids. V was pared by 0 bases and J by 9 bases, with 8 bases of the junction left unmatched. The germline CDR1 and CDR2 sequences are SGHRS and YFSETQ. CDR3: CASSLDSGAYGEQFF. As DNA, the CDR3 is TGCGCCAGCAGCTTGGATAGCGGGGCCTACGGTGAGCAGTTCTTC.

The V and J genes are TRBV19 and TRBJ1-1; D is possibly TRBD1 (6 bases). The germline V gene has CDR1 LNHDA and CDR2 SQIVND (reference sequence). V shed 9 bases and J shed 3 bases, with 20 bases lying between them. The CDR3 is 15 amino acids. This CDR3 reads CASSDGGRGYTEAFF. CDR3 sequence (DNA): TGTGCCAGCTCGGATGGGGGGCGGGGTTACACTGAAGCTTTCTTT.

The rearrangement uses TRBV12-3 or TRBV12-4 and TRBJ1-2; D gene unclear. The CDR3 runs 14 residues. Trimming removed 6 bases from V and 2 bases from J, with 13 bases in between. The CDR3 region is CASSPPISNYGYTF. The CDR3 DNA sequence: TGTGCCAGCAGCCCCCCGATCTCAAACTATGGCTACACCTTC.

This clonotype was seen more than once but under ten times. The rearrangement uses TRBV7-8 and TRBJ2-5; D ambiguous. This CDR3 contains 13 residues. The ends were cut back, 1 base at V and 5 bases at J, with 8 bases in the middle. CDR1 and CDR2 from the germline V gene are SGHVS and FQNEAQ. CDR3 sequence: CASSLGGLETQYF. CDR3 nucleotides: TGTGCCAGCAGCTTAGGTGGGTTGGAGACCCAGTACTTC.

This clonotype was detected only a few times. The chain has TRBV12-3 or TRBV12-4 and TRBJ1-1; D unclear. The V and J ends lost 6 bases and 1 base respectively, with 3 bases between them. The CDR3 totals 11 residues. CDR3 region: CASRRNTEAFF. The CDR3 nucleotides are TGTGCCAGCAGGAGGAACACTGAAGCTTTCTTT.

The chain joins TRBV6-5 to TRBJ2-7; D remains ambiguous. The ends were cut back, 4 bases at V and 3 bases at J, with 4 bases in the middle. CDR1 is MNHEY, CDR2 SVGAGI, per germline. This CDR3 has 11 residues. The CDR3 region is CASSSDYEQYF. The CDR3 region has the DNA TGTGCCAGCAGTTCGGACTACGAGCAGTACTTC.

The rearrangement links TRBV7-2 to TRBJ2-1, with 12 bases fitting TRBD2. Germline loops: CDR1 SGHTA, CDR2 FQGNSA. Unmatched junction bases numbered 10, after V lost 5 bases and J lost 8 bases. The CDR3 has 16 amino acids. As DNA, the CDR3 is TGTGCCAGCAGCGGCCTGGCTAGCGGGGGGGCCCATGAGCAGTTCTTC. Its translation is CASSGLASGGAHEQFF.

This clonotype has only a few counts. J is TRBJ2-3 and V is TRBV2, with 8 bases aligning to TRBD2. CDR3 length: 14 residues. Per the germline V gene, CDR1 is SNHLY and CDR2 is FYNNEI. V was clipped by 7 bases and J by 1 base; unmatched bases: 4. CDR3 coding DNA: TGTGCCAGCACCGGGAGGGAGGGCACAGATACGCAGTATTTT. Translated: CASTGREGTDTQYF.

This rearrangement joins TRBV4-3 to TRBJ2-5; 10 nucleotides agree with TRBD2. This CDR3 is 15 amino acids long. CDR1 and CDR2 (germline): LGHNA, YSLEER. V lost 1 base to trimming and J lost 5 bases; unmatched junction nucleotides: 4. In nucleotides, the CDR3 is TGCGCCAGCAGCCAAGTAGCGGGGGGATGGGAGACCCAGTACTTC. Encoded protein: CASSQVAGGWETQYF.